The rows below give T cell receptor beta chains drawn from one sample of a study of post-analysis software for immune sequencing data. Using its own MiXCR run on the PCR reads, TCRdb lists one record per CDR3 protein. This sample yields approximately 630,000 distinct CDR3 sequences, of which over 45% are seen a single time; about 11% belongs to the top ten. Sequenced sample: blood. These receptors were taken from a girl aged 2-10 years with multiple sclerosis. The CDR3 runs from the conserved cysteine through the conserved F or W. The order of the fields is V gene, clone size, J gene, D gene, CDR3 DNA, CDR3 protein. A D gene is named only where the DNA matches it firmly. Only some rows state a clone size, as once, few, many or a class for expanded clones.

>TRBV29-1|few|TRBJ1-2|NA
TGCAGCGTTGAAGATCCTACGACAGCCAACTATGGCTACACCTTC
CSVEDPTTANYGYTF
>TRBV12-3/TRBV12-4|NA|TRBJ1-6|NA
TGTGCCAGCAGTCTTGAGACAAGGGTGGTCTTCTATAATTCACCCCTCCACTTT
CASSLETRVVFYNSPLHF
>TRBV4-1|NA|TRBJ2-2|NA
TGCGCCAGCAGCCAACAACTCGACACCGGGGAGCTGTTTTTT
CASSQQLDTGELFF
>TRBV12-3/TRBV12-4|few|TRBJ2-7|NA
TGTGCCAGCAGTTCAGGGCACGAGCAGTACTTC
CASSSGHEQYF
>TRBV20-1|NA|TRBJ1-1|NA
TGCAGTGCTAGAGTGGATTTTCCTAGGAACACTGAAGCTTTCTTT
CSARVDFPRNTEAFF
>TRBV29-1|NA|TRBJ2-5|NA
TGCAGCGTCGCCCTATGGGGCGGGGAGACCCAGTACTTC
CSVALWGGETQYF
>TRBV7-2|NA|TRBJ2-3|TRBD1
TGTGCCAGCAGCCCGAGCTTAGGGACAGGGAGAGATACGCAGTATTTT
CASSPSLGTGRDTQYF
>TRBV20-1|few|TRBJ2-1|TRBD2
TGCAGTGCTAGAGACACGAGCGGGGGCCTTTACAATGAGCAGTTCTTC
CSARDTSGGLYNEQFF
>TRBV20-1|NA|TRBJ2-7|TRBD1
TGCAGTGCTAACAGACACAGGGGGCTGTCTTACGAGCAGTACTTC
CSANRHRGLSYEQYF
>TRBV9|NA|TRBJ2-1|TRBD2
TGTGCCAGCAGCGCCAGATCCCTAGCGGGAGGGCCCCACAATGAGCAGTTCTTC
CASSARSLAGGPHNEQFF
>TRBV7-9|NA|TRBJ1-3|TRBD1
TGTGCCAGCAGCTTGGGGGACAGGCGGATCTCTGGAAACACCATATATTTT
CASSLGDRRISGNTIYF
>TRBV3-1|NA|TRBJ1-4|NA
TGTGCCAGTGCAGGACACAATGAAAAACTGTTTTTT
CASAGHNEKLFF
>TRBV30|few|TRBJ2-7|NA
TGTGCCTGGAGTGTAGGGCAGTCCTACGAGCAGTACTTC
CAWSVGQSYEQYF
>TRBV9|NA|TRBJ2-2|NA
TGTGCCAGCAGCGTAACAGACAGTACCAGGACCGGGGAGCTGTTTTTT
CASSVTDSTRTGELFF
>TRBV7-3|few|TRBJ2-1|NA
TGTGCCAGCAGCCCCACCGGTGGGGGACCCCAGTTCTTC
CASSPTGGGPQFF
>TRBV20-1|NA|TRBJ1-5|NA
TGCAGTGCTACGGGACCGAACAATCAGCCCCAGCATTTT
CSATGPNNQPQHF
>TRBV19|NA|TRBJ2-1|NA
TGTGCCAGTAGCGTAGGTGCTTTAGGCAATGAGCAGTTCTTC
CASSVGALGNEQFF
>TRBV20-1|once|TRBJ2-3|TRBD2
TGCAGTGCTAGACCGGGGGGGGTCATCACAGATACGCAGTATTTT
CSARPGGVITDTQYF
>TRBV6-5|few|TRBJ2-1|NA
TGTGCCAGCAGTTACGGACAGAACAATGAGCAGTTCTTC
CASSYGQNNEQFF
>TRBV20-1|NA|TRBJ2-5|NA
TGCAGTGCTGACGGGACAGCCGAGGGGGGCCAAGAGACCCAGTACTTC
CSADGTAEGGQETQYF
>TRBV4-2|NA|TRBJ2-1|TRBD2
TGTGCCAGCAGCCCGCGCAGGCTAGCGGGAGTGAGAGAGCAGTTCTTC
CASSPRRLAGVREQFF
>TRBV29-1|NA|TRBJ2-1|TRBD2
TGCAGCGTTGAACTAGCGGGGGACATAAATGAGCAGTTCTTC
CSVELAGDINEQFF
>TRBV6-5|few|TRBJ1-2|TRBD1
TGTGCCAGCAGTTACTTGCGACAGGGAGGCTATGGCTACACCTTC
CASSYLRQGGYGYTF
>TRBV20-1|NA|TRBJ2-3|NA
TGCAGTGCTAGAGATCGGGCAAGATCTAGCACAGATACGCAGTATTTT
CSARDRARSSTDTQYF
>TRBV7-6|few|TRBJ2-3|TRBD1
TGTGCCAGCAGCCAGGGACAGGGACCCCCCACAGATACGCAGTATTTT
CASSQGQGPPTDTQYF
>TRBV2|NA|TRBJ2-5|TRBD2
TGTGCCAGCAGTGAAGGGCGGGGGTTGATCGAAGAGACCCAGTACTTC
CASSEGRGLIEETQYF
>TRBV29-1|few|TRBJ2-2|NA
TGCAGCGCCCGGGACACCGGGGAGCTGTTTTTT
CSARDTGELFF